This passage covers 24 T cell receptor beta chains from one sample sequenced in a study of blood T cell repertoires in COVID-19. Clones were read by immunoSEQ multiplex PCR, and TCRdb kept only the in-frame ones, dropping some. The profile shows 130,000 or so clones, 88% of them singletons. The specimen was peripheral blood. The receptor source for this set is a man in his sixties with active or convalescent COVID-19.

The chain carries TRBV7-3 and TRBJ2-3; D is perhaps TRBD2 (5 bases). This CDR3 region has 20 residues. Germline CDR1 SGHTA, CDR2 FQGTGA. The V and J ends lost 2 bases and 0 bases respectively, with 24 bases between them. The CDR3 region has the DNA TGTGCCAGCAGCTTACGCCCCCTAAGAGGGATCACTACTAGCACAGATACGCAGTATTTT. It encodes CASSLRPLRGITTSTDTQYF.

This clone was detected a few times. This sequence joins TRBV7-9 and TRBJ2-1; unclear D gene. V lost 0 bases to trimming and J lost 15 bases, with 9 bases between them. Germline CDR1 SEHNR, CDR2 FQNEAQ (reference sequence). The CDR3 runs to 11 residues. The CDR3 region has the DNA TGTGCCAGCAGCTTAGCGCGGCGAATGTTCTTC. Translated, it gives CASSLARRMFF.

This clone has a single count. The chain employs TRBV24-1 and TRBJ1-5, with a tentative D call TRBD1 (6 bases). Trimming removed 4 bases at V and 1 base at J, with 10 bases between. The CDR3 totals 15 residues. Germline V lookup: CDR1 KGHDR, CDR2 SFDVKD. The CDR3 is CATSENRVSNQPQHF. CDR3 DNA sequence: TGTGCCACCAGTGAGAACAGGGTCAGCAATCAGCCCCAGCATTTT.

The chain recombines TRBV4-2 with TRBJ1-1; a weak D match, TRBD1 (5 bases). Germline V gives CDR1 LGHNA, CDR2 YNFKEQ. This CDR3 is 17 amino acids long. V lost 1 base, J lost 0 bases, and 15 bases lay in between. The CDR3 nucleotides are TGTGCCAGCAGCCAAGCAGGGTCTGGGCGGATGAACACTGAAGCTTTCTTT. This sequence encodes CASSQAGSGRMNTEAFF.

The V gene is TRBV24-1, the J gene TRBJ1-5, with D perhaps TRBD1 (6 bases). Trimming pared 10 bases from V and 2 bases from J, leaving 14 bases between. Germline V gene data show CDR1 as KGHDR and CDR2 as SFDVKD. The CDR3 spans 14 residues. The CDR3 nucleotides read TGTGCCACAGGGGGGGACCGACGCAATCAGCCCCAGCATTTT. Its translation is CATGGDRRNQPQHF.

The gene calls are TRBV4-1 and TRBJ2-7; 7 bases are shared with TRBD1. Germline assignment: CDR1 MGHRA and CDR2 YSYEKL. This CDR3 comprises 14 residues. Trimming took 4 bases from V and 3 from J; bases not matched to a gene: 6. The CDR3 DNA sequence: TGCGCCAGCAGCCTGGACAGGCTAAACTACGAGCAGTACTTC. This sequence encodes CASSLDRLNYEQYF.

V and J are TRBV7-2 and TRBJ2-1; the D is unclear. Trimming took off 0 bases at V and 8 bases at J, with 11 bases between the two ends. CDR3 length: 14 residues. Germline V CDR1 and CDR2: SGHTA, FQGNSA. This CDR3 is CASSLANKWHEQFF. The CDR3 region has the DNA TGTGCCAGCAGCTTAGCGAACAAGTGGCATGAGCAGTTCTTC.

The CDR3: CASSLSGAGNGYTF. The CDR3 DNA follows: TGTGCCAGCAGTTTATCGGGGGCCGGTAATGGCTACACCTTC. The J gene is TRBJ1-2, the V gene TRBV27, with a weak D call TRBD1 (6 bases). V lost 0 bases and J 6 bases, leaving 11 bases between the germline ends. CDR1 and CDR2 (germline): MNHEY, SMNVEV (reference sequence). The CDR3 loop spans 14 amino acids.

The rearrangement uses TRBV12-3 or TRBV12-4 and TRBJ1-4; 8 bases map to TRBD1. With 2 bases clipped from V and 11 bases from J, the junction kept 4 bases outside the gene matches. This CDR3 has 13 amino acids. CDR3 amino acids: CASSLMDREKLFF. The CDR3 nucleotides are TGTGCCAGCAGTTTAATGGACAGGGAGAAACTGTTTTTT.

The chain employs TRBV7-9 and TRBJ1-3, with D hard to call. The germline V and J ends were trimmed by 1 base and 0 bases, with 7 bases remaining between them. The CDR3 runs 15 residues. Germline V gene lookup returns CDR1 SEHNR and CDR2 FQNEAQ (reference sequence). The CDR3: CASSLVMASGNTIYF. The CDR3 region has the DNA TGTGCCAGCAGCTTAGTCATGGCCTCTGGAAACACCATATATTTT.

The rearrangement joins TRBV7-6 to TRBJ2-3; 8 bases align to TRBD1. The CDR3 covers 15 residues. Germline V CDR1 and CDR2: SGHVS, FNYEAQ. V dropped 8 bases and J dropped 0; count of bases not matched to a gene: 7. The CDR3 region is CASRPGQESTDTQYF. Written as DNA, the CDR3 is TGTGCCAGCCGCCCGGGACAGGAGAGCACAGATACGCAGTATTTT.

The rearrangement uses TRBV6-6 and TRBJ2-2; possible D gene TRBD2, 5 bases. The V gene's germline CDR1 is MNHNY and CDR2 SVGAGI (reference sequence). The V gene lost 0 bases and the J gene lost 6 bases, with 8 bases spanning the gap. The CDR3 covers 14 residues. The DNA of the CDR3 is TGTGCCAGCAGTTACTCGAGGGAAGCCGGGGAGCTGTTTTTT. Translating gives CASSYSREAGELFF.

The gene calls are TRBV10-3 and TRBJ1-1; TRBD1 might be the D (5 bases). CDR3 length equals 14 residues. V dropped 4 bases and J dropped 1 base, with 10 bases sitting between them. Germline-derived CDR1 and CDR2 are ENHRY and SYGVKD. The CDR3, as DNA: TGTGCCATCAGTGGGGGCGGCAGGAACACTGAAGCTTTCTTT. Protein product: CAISGGGRNTEAFF.

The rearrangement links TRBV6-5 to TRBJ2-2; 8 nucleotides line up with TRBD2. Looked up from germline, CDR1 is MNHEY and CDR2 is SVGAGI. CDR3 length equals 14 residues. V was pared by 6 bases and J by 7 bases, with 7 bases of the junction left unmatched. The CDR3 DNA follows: TGTGCCAGCAGGCAGCGGGGGCTAGACGGGGAGCTGTTTTTT. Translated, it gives CASRQRGLDGELFF.

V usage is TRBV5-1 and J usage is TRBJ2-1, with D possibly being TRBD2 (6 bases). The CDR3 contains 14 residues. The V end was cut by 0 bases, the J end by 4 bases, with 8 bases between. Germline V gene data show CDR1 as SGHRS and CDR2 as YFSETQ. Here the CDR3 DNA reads TGCGCCAGCAGCTTGGCGGCGGGATACAATGAGCAGTTCTTC. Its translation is CASSLAAGYNEQFF.

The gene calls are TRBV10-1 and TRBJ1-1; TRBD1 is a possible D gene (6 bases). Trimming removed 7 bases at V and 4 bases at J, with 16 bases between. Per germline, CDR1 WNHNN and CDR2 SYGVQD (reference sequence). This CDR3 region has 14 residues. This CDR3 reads CASTAFVGATEAFF. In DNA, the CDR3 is TGCGCCAGCACGGCCTTCGTGGGGGCCACTGAAGCTTTCTTT.

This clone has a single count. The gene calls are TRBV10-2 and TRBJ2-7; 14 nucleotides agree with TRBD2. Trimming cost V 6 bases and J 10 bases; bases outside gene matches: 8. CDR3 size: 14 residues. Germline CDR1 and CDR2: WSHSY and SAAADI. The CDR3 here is CASRTGTSGSDQYF. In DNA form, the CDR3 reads TGCGCCAGCAGGACTGGGACTAGCGGGAGCGACCAGTACTTC.

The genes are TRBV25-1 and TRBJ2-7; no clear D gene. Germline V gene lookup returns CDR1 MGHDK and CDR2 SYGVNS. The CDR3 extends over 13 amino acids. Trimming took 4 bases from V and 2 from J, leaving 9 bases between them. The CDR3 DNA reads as TGTGCCAGCAGTGGAGGCAGAACCTACGAGCAGTACTTC. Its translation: CASSGGRTYEQYF.

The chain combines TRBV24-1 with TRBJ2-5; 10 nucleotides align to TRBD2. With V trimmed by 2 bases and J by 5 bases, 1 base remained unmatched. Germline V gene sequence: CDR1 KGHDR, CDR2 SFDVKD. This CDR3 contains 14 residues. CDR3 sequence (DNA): TGTGCCACCAGTGATTCGGGACTAGCGGAGACCCAGTACTTC. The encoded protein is CATSDSGLAETQYF.

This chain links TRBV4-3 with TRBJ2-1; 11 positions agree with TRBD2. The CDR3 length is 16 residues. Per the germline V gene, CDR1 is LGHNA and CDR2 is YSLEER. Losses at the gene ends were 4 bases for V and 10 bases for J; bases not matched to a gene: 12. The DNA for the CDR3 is TGCGCCAGCAGCCTACAGGGGACTAGCGGAGGACACGAGCAGTTCTTC. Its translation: CASSLQGTSGGHEQFF.

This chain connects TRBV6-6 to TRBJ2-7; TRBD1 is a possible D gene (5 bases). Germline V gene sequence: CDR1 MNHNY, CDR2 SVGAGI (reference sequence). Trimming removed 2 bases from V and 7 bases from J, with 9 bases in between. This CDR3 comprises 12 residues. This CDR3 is CASSYRGLEQYF. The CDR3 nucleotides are TGTGCCAGCAGTTACAGGGGATTGGAGCAGTACTTC.

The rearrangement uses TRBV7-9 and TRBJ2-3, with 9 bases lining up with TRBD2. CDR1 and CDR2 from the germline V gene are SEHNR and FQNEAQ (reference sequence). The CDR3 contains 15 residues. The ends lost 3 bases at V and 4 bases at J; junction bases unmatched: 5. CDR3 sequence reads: CASSFGGRAPDTQYF. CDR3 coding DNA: TGTGCCAGCAGCTTCGGCGGGAGGGCCCCAGATACGCAGTATTTT. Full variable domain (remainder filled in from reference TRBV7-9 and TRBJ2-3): DTGVSQNPRHKITKRGQNVTFRCDPISEHNRLYWYRQTLGQGPEFLTYFQNEAQLEKSRLLSDRFSAERPKGSFSTLEIQRTEQGDSAMYLCASSFGGRAPDTQYFGPGTRLTVL.

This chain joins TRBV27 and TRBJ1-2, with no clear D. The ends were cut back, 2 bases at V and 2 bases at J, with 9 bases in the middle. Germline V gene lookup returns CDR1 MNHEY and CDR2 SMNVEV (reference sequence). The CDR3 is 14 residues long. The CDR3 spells CASSLREGNYGYTF. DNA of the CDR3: TGTGCCAGCAGTTTACGGGAAGGGAACTATGGCTACACCTTC.

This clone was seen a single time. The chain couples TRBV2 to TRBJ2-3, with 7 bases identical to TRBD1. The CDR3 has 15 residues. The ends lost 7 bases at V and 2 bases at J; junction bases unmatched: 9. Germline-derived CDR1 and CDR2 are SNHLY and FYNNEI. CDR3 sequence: CASTTADRLTDTQYF. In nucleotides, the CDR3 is TGTGCCAGCACCACCGCGGACAGGCTCACAGATACGCAGTATTTT.